Following are 30 T cell receptor beta chains from one sample sequenced in a study of PD-1 blockade in classical Hodgkin lymphoma. Every patient had relapsed following autologous stem cell transplantation, and cohorts differed in brentuximab vedotin exposure. Libraries were prepared by immunoSEQ multiplex PCR; TCRdb keeps only in-frame clonotypes and omits some of them. The data show about 58,000 clones, with more than 75% seen just once and around 5% held by the top ten. The sample was peripheral blood mononuclear cells (PBMCs), taken before the second cycle of nivolumab. Source of these receptors: a human donor with classical Hodgkin lymphoma.

This clone was counted once. The genes are TRBV6-1 and TRBJ1-3; D not certain. Germline loops: CDR1 MNHNS, CDR2 SASEGT. The CDR3 extends over 14 amino acids. V was shortened by 5 bases and J by 0 bases, with 8 bases between the two germline ends. The CDR3 DNA is TGTGCCAGCAGTCGGGAGGTCTCTGGAAACACCATATATTTT. Translation: CASSREVSGNTIYF.

V usage is TRBV6-5 and J usage is TRBJ1-5; 9 bases match TRBD1. Germline loops: CDR1 MNHEY, CDR2 SVGAGI. This CDR3 contains 15 residues. V lost 5 bases to trimming and J lost 6 bases; unmatched junction nucleotides: 8. The CDR3 sequence: CASSVGQGRGQPQHF. CDR3 sequence (DNA): TGTGCCAGCAGTGTCGGACAGGGGAGGGGTCAGCCCCAGCATTTT.

V gene TRBV5-1 combines with J gene TRBJ2-3; 7 bases are shared with TRBD1. Losses at the gene ends were 4 bases for V and 5 bases for J; bases not matched to a gene: 7. CDR1 and CDR2 (germline): SGHRS, YFSETQ. The length of the CDR3 is 14 residues. The CDR3 nucleotides read TGCGCCAGCAGCCCTAAGGGGGCAGGAGATACGCAGTATTTT. Its translation is CASSPKGAGDTQYF.

The CDR3 coding sequence is TGTGCCATCAGTGACAGGGGATATCAGCCCCAGCATTTT. It encodes CAISDRGYQPQHF. The V gene is TRBV10-3, the J gene TRBJ1-5; D possibly corresponds to TRBD1 (6 bases). Germline V CDR1 and CDR2: ENHRY, SYGVKD. V gave up 3 bases and J gave up 5 bases, with 8 bases separating them. CDR3 size: 13 residues.

The count of this clone is one. The chain carries TRBV6-5 and TRBJ2-7; a weak D match, TRBD2 (6 bases). The CDR3 contains 12 residues. Germline V gene data show CDR1 as MNHEY and CDR2 as SVGAGI. The germline V and J ends were trimmed by 6 bases and 5 bases, with 11 bases remaining between them. The CDR3 DNA reads TGTGCCAGCAGCGGCGGGGTCGACGAGCAGTACTTC. Its translation is CASSGGVDEQYF.

The chain uses TRBV5-1 and TRBJ2-1; maybe TRBD1 (6 bases). The CDR3 sequence is 15 residues long. Trimming stripped 0 bases from V and 8 bases from J, with 15 bases between. Germline CDR1 and CDR2: SGHRS and YFSETQ. CDR3 sequence reads: CASSLAGQRLDEQFF. The CDR3 coding sequence is TGCGCCAGCAGCTTGGCTGGACAGCGACTTGATGAGCAGTTCTTC. The full variable domain, in which reference TRBV5-1 and TRBJ2-1 provide the parts outside the CDR3, is KAGVTQTPRYLIKTRGQQVTLSCSPISGHRSVSWYQQTPGQGLQFLFEYFSETQRNKGNFPGRFSGRQFSNSRSEMNVSTLELGDSALYLCASSLAGQRLDEQFFGPGTRLTVL.

This sequence joins TRBV19 and TRBJ2-1; TRBD1 aligns across 9 bases. The CDR3 sequence is 16 residues long. J lost 1 base, V lost 3 bases, and 4 bases had no gene match. Looked up from germline, CDR1 is LNHDA and CDR2 is SQIVND (reference sequence). As DNA, the CDR3 is TGTGCCAGTAGTATTCTACAGGGGGCATCCTACAATGAGCAGTTCTTC. This translates into CASSILQGASYNEQFF.

This chain connects TRBV7-9 to TRBJ2-7; D assignment may be TRBD1 or TRBD2 (6 bases each). CDR3 length: 15 residues. Germline CDR1 reads SEHNR; CDR2 reads FQNEAQ (reference sequence). V lost 4 bases and J 3 bases, leaving 16 bases between the germline ends. CDR3 in amino acids: CASSSPERGLYEQYF. The CDR3 bases are TGTGCCAGCAGCTCTCCAGAACGGGGGCTCTACGAGCAGTACTTC.

V is TRBV27 and J is TRBJ1-6; D not certain. The CDR3 spans 14 residues. CDR1 is MNHEY and CDR2 is SMNVEV in the germline V gene (reference sequence). The V end lost 5 bases, the J end lost 2 bases, and 7 bases lay between the germline ends. CDR3 nucleotide sequence: TGTGCCAGCAGTCCACAGCCCTATAATTCACCCCTCCACTTT. This sequence encodes CASSPQPYNSPLHF.

The rearrangement joins TRBV2 to TRBJ1-4, with TRBD1 identical over 7 bases. Germline values: CDR1 SNHLY, CDR2 FYNNEI. CDR3 length equals 14 residues. V was pared by 3 bases and J by 5 bases, with 3 bases of the junction left unmatched. Here the CDR3 DNA reads TGTGCCAGCAGTGAGGGACAGAAGAATGAAAAACTGTTTTTT. It encodes CASSEGQKNEKLFF.

This clone was recorded once. The V call is TRBV7-8, the J call TRBJ1-3, with a tentative D call TRBD1 (5 bases). The CDR3 extends over 13 amino acids. Trimming took 3 bases from V and 8 from J, leaving 11 bases between them. The germline CDR1 and CDR2 sequences are SGHVS and FQNEAQ. CDR3 bases: TGTGCCAGCAGCTTTCGGGGGAGGGACACCATATATTTT. As protein: CASSFRGRDTIYF.

The chain carries TRBV27 and TRBJ1-1; D unclear. The CDR3 extends over 15 amino acids. Trimming shortened V by 5 bases and J by 1 base, and 14 bases separated the two germline ends. Per germline, CDR1 MNHEY and CDR2 SMNVEV (reference sequence). CDR3 nucleotides: TGTGCCAGCAGTCCTGCGGCCAACGGGAACACTGAAGCTTTCTTT. Translation gives CASSPAANGNTEAFF.

The genes are TRBV19 and TRBJ2-3; 8 positions match TRBD1. The V segment lost 6 bases and the J segment 0 bases; nucleotides outside the gene matches: 11. The CDR3 has 17 amino acids. Germline V gene sequence: CDR1 LNHDA, CDR2 SQIVND (reference sequence). This CDR3 reads CASSMGRQGSSTDTQYF. The CDR3 DNA reads as TGTGCCAGTAGCATGGGGAGACAGGGGTCTAGCACAGATACGCAGTATTTT.

The chain links TRBV5-1 to TRBJ1-1; no firm D call. Looked up from germline, CDR1 is SGHRS and CDR2 is YFSETQ. CDR3 length: 15 residues. Deletions cut 4 bases from V and 1 base from J, with 14 bases between. Written as DNA, the CDR3 is TGCGCCAGCAGCCCGACGACTCGAACGAACACTGAAGCTTTCTTT. Residues: CASSPTTRTNTEAFF.

The chain couples TRBV5-1 to TRBJ1-1, with TRBD1 matching 9 bases. V dropped 2 bases and J dropped 1; count of bases not matched to a gene: 3. CDR1 and CDR2 from the germline V gene are SGHRS and YFSETQ. The CDR3 has 15 residues. Here the CDR3 DNA reads TGCGCCAGCAGCTTTGGACAGGGGACGAACACTGAAGCTTTCTTT. It encodes CASSFGQGTNTEAFF. Complete variable domain (other parts from reference TRBV5-1 and TRBJ1-1): KAGVTQTPRYLIKTRGQQVTLSCSPISGHRSVSWYQQTPGQGLQFLFEYFSETQRNKGNFPGRFSGRQFSNSRSEMNVSTLELGDSALYLCASSFGQGTNTEAFFGQGTRLTVV.

This clone is medium-sized (0.01 to 0.1%) within its sample. V gene TRBV7-9 combines with J gene TRBJ2-2, with D perhaps TRBD1 (5 bases). The germline V gene encodes CDR1 SEHNR and CDR2 FQNEAQ (reference sequence). The CDR3 runs 17 residues. V was trimmed by 4 bases and J by 0 bases, leaving 15 bases between them. CDR3 sequence reads: CASSYPVDKPNTGELFF. In DNA, the CDR3 is TGTGCCAGCAGCTACCCGGTGGACAAGCCGAACACCGGGGAGCTGTTTTTT.

This clone was seen just once. In DNA, the CDR3 is TGCGCCAGCAGCCAAGAAGCGGGAATGCAGGGGAATCAGCCCCAGCATTTT. Its protein is CASSQEAGMQGNQPQHF. The J gene is TRBJ1-5, the V gene TRBV4-1, with D possibly TRBD1 on 6 matching bases. V lost 0 bases and J 4 bases, leaving 16 bases between the germline ends. Germline V lookup: CDR1 MGHRA, CDR2 YSYEKL. The CDR3 has 17 residues.

The J gene is TRBJ2-1, the V gene TRBV6-5; maybe TRBD2 (6 bases). The germline gives CDR1 MNHEY, CDR2 SVGAGI. This CDR3 region has 14 residues. V was clipped by 8 bases and J by 7 bases, with 18 bases between them. The chain's CDR3 is CASGERASDNEQFF. CDR3 DNA: TGTGCCAGCGGCGAGCGGGCTAGCGATAATGAGCAGTTCTTC.

This clone has only one observation. The chain carries TRBV19 and TRBJ2-4, with no clear D. The germline V gene has CDR1 LNHDA and CDR2 SQIVND (reference sequence). The V end lost 5 bases, the J end lost 0 bases, and 14 bases lay between the germline ends. The CDR3 runs 16 residues. The CDR3 here is CASSPRPVLAKNIQYF. The CDR3 DNA sequence: TGTGCCAGTAGTCCCAGACCCGTACTAGCCAAAAACATTCAGTACTTC.

In DNA, the CDR3 is TGTGCCAGCAGCTTCGGGACTCTTGGGGGCGAGCAGTACTTC. Translating gives CASSFGTLGGEQYF. The V and J genes are TRBV7-9 and TRBJ2-7, with TRBD2 as a possible D gene (6 bases). The CDR3 sequence is 14 residues long. Germline lookup yields CDR1 SEHNR and CDR2 FQNEAQ (reference sequence). V was clipped by 3 bases and J by 6 bases, with 15 bases between them. Combining the CDR3 with reference TRBV7-9 and TRBJ2-7 gives the whole variable domain DTGVSQNPRHKITKRGQNVTFRCDPISEHNRLYWYRQTLGQGPEFLTYFQNEAQLEKSRLLSDRFSAERPKGSFSTLEIQRTEQGDSAMYLCASSFGTLGGEQYFGPGTRLTVT.

The V call is TRBV6-5, the J call TRBJ2-7; 8 bases line up with TRBD1. Germline trimming cut 4 bases from V and 4 bases from J; bases unmatched to any gene: 6. The CDR3 is made up of 14 amino acids. The germline CDR1 and CDR2 sequences are MNHEY and SVGAGI. CDR3 nucleotide sequence: TGTGCCAGCAGTTGGACAGGGAATCGGTACGAGCAGTACTTC. Protein: CASSWTGNRYEQYF.

The gene calls are TRBV27 and TRBJ1-2, with TRBD1 identical over 7 bases. CDR3 size: 15 residues. In germline, CDR1 is MNHEY, CDR2 SMNVEV (reference sequence). V gave up 2 bases and J gave up 2 bases; unmatched junction bases: 5. The CDR3, as DNA: TGTGCCAGCAGTTTAAGTCCGGACAGGAACTATGGCTACACCTTC. This gives the protein CASSLSPDRNYGYTF.

The V call is TRBV15, the J call TRBJ1-1, with D hard to call. The V and J ends lost 7 bases and 1 base respectively, with 7 bases between them. This CDR3 is built from 12 residues. Germline values: CDR1 LNHNV, CDR2 YYDKDF (reference sequence). The CDR3 nucleotides are TGTGCCACCAAGGCAGCGAACACTGAAGCTTTCTTT. Its protein is CATKAANTEAFF.

As concerns this clone: Other DNA sequences from this sample encode an identical CDR3 as well. This chain connects TRBV5-1 to TRBJ2-2; D is unresolved. Trimming removed 0 bases at V and 4 bases at J, with 7 bases between. Germline lookup yields CDR1 SGHRS and CDR2 YFSETQ. CDR3 length equals 14 residues. The CDR3, as DNA: TGCGCCAGCAGCTTGGACGGGTCCACCGGGGAGCTGTTTTTT. It specifies CASSLDGSTGELFF.

This clone was detected a few times. The rearrangement uses TRBV5-1 and TRBJ2-1, with D uncertain. The germline V gene encodes CDR1 SGHRS and CDR2 YFSETQ. Trimming took off 4 bases at V and 6 bases at J, with 14 bases between the two ends. The CDR3 runs to 14 residues. CDR3 residues: CASSLYHESNEQFF. The CDR3 region has the DNA TGCGCCAGCAGCCTGTATCACGAGAGCAATGAGCAGTTCTTC.

This rearrangement joins TRBV5-1 to TRBJ1-6, with D possibly being TRBD1 (5 bases). The CDR3 consists of 14 residues. Germline assignment: CDR1 SGHRS and CDR2 YFSETQ. V shed 5 bases and J shed 5 bases, with 11 bases lying between them. CDR3 sequence (DNA): TGCGCCAGCAGTCACGGGACGGATAATTCACCCCTCCACTTT. This gives the protein CASSHGTDNSPLHF.

The V and J genes are TRBV5-1 and TRBJ2-5; TRBD1 aligns across 10 bases. This CDR3 comprises 15 residues. The ends lost 3 bases at V and 1 base at J; junction bases unmatched: 3. In germline, CDR1 is SGHRS, CDR2 YFSETQ. The CDR3 bases are TGCGCCAGCAGCTCGACAGGGGGCACCCAAGAGACCCAGTACTTC. This translates into CASSSTGGTQETQYF.

The V gene is TRBV4-1, the J gene TRBJ1-2; TRBD1 aligns across 7 bases. Germline values: CDR1 MGHRA, CDR2 YSYEKL. The CDR3 is made up of 13 amino acids. After removal of 2 bases from V and 8 bases from J, the junction contained 5 bases not matched to a gene. CDR3 sequence reads: CASSQIQGRGYTF. CDR3 DNA: TGCGCCAGCAGCCAAATACAGGGGCGCGGCTACACCTTC.

This rearrangement joins TRBV7-8 to TRBJ1-2; no clear D gene. Germline values: CDR1 SGHVS, CDR2 FQNEAQ. The V end was cut by 0 bases, the J end by 7 bases, with 6 bases between. This CDR3 spans 12 amino acids. CDR3 sequence: CASSLATSGYTF. The CDR3 region has the DNA TGTGCCAGCAGCTTAGCAACTTCTGGCTACACCTTC.

This chain links TRBV5-1 with TRBJ1-5, with D perhaps TRBD1 (5 bases). V was shortened by 0 bases and J by 1 base, with 5 bases between the two germline ends. Germline CDR1 is SGHRS and CDR2 is YFSETQ. This CDR3 spans 14 amino acids. The CDR3: CASSLGQSNQPQHF. In DNA form, the CDR3 reads TGCGCCAGCAGCTTGGGACAGAGCAATCAGCCCCAGCATTTT.